Each of the 14 T cell receptor beta chains below was sequenced from the same sample in a study of CD8 T cells in Susac syndrome. Random hexamers served to reverse transcribe roughly 0.45 to 1 ug RNA. TCRdb processed the immunoSEQ multiplex PCR reads anew with MiXCR; each CDR3 protein has one entry. The sample contains about 200,000 distinct CDR3 sequences, about 94% of which appear only once. Specimen: CD8+ T cells from PBMCs. These receptors all stem from a human donor with multiple sclerosis.

The V gene is TRBV10-3, the J gene TRBJ1-4; no clear D. Trimming stripped 3 bases from V and 6 bases from J, with 14 bases between. Germline V CDR1 and CDR2: ENHRY, SYGVKD. CDR3 length: 15 residues. In DNA, the CDR3 is TGTGCCATCAGTGATTTCCGGCGAGCACATGAAAAACTGTTTTTT. Translating gives CAISDFRRAHEKLFF.

CDR3 bases: TGCAGTGCTAGCACACGAACTAGCGGGAGCGAGTATACGCAGTATTTT. Translated, it gives CSASTRTSGSEYTQYF. This chain joins TRBV20-1 and TRBJ2-3, with TRBD2 identical over 11 bases. The CDR3 extends over 16 amino acids. V lost 3 bases and J lost 7; bases outside the gene matches: 12. Germline V gene lookup returns CDR1 DFQATT and CDR2 SNEGSKA (reference sequence).

The chain has TRBV4-3 and TRBJ2-3; D is unclear. This CDR3 is 14 amino acids long. The germline V gene encodes CDR1 LGHNA and CDR2 YSLEER. The V and J ends lost 0 bases and 3 bases respectively, with 7 bases between them. DNA for the CDR3: TGCGCCAGCAGCCAAGACTACTTGACAGATACGCAGTATTTT. Amino acid sequence: CASSQDYLTDTQYF.

In its sample, this clonotype was seen once. The rearrangement links TRBV7-6 to TRBJ1-1, with 7 bases fitting TRBD1. The CDR3 length is 14 residues. Looked up from germline, CDR1 is SGHVS and CDR2 is FNYEAQ. V lost 5 bases and J lost 11; bases outside the gene matches: 14. CDR3 residues: CASSTRQGPSGAFF. The CDR3, as DNA: TGTGCCAGCAGCACCCGACAGGGACCCAGTGGGGCTTTCTTT. The full variable domain, with the rest looked up from reference TRBV7-6 and TRBJ1-1, is GAGVSQSPRYKVTKRGQDVALRCDPISGHVSLYWYRQALGQGPEFLTYFNYEAQQDKSGLPNDRFSAERPEGSISTLTIQRTEQRDSAMYRCASSTRQGPSGAFFGQGTRLTVV.

The rearrangement joins TRBV4-2 to TRBJ2-4; 9 bases fit TRBD2. The CDR3 runs to 16 residues. The V gene end was trimmed by 1 base and the J gene end by 7 bases; junction bases not matched to a gene: 8. Germline V lookup: CDR1 LGHNA, CDR2 YNFKEQ. The CDR3 nucleotides are TGTGCCAGCAGCCAAGGCTCTAGCGGGAATCTTAACATTCAGTACTTC. Translation gives CASSQGSSGNLNIQYF.

The chain joins TRBV7-9 to TRBJ2-2; 7 bases agree with TRBD2. Germline CDR1 reads SEHNR; CDR2 reads FQNEAQ (reference sequence). The CDR3 loop spans 12 amino acids. The junction had 5 bases not matched to a gene; V was cut back by 4 bases and J by 12 bases. The CDR3 reads CASSSSSGQLFF. In DNA, the CDR3 is TGTGCCAGCAGCTCCTCTAGCGGACAGCTGTTTTTT.

V is TRBV21-1 and J is TRBJ1-2. TRBV21-1 is assigned pseudogene status. There are 17 residues in the CDR3. CDR3 sequence reads: CASSKNSGPIDNYGYTF. The CDR3 region has the DNA TGTGCCAGCAGCAAAAACTCCGGGCCCATCGATAACTATGGCTACACCTTC.

This clonotype was seen only once. The chain joins TRBV5-6 to TRBJ1-4; D is perhaps TRBD1 (5 bases). The germline gives CDR1 SGHDT, CDR2 YYEEEE. V dropped 5 bases and J dropped 8 bases, with 10 bases sitting between them. The CDR3 sequence is 12 residues long. DNA of the CDR3: TGTGCCAGCAGGGGGCCTTCCGAAAAACTGTTTTTT. This translates into CASRGPSEKLFF. Together with reference TRBV5-6 and TRBJ1-4, the CDR3 gives the full variable domain: DAGVTQSPTHLIKTRGQQVTLRCSPKSGHDTVSWYQQALGQGPQFIFQYYEEEERQRGNFPDRFSGHQFPNYSSELNVNALLLGDSALYLCASRGPSEKLFFGSGTQLSVL.

The V and J genes are TRBV9 and TRBJ1-2; no firm D call. Looked up from germline, CDR1 is SGDLS and CDR2 is YYNGEE. The CDR3 has 14 amino acids. V was pared by 4 bases and J by 8 bases, with 18 bases between. As DNA, the CDR3 is TGTGCCAGCAGCCCACCCGACTGGTCGGAAGGCTACACCTTC. It specifies CASSPPDWSEGYTF.

The V call is TRBV19, the J call TRBJ2-7; D might be TRBD1 (5 bases). Trimming shortened V by 3 bases and J by 5 bases, and 14 bases separated the two germline ends. Per germline, CDR1 LNHDA and CDR2 SQIVND (reference sequence). The CDR3 is 14 residues long. CDR3 nucleotide sequence: TGTGCCAGTAGTATTGTGCCAGGGCACAACGAGCAGTACTTC. This translates into CASSIVPGHNEQYF.

The V and J genes are TRBV5-1 and TRBJ2-2, with a weak D call TRBD2 (6 bases). Germline CDR1 is SGHRS and CDR2 is YFSETQ. The CDR3 totals 17 residues. Trimming left V 6 bases short and J 0 bases short, with 18 bases between. This CDR3 reads CASNGLDYDSNTGELFF. In DNA, the CDR3 is TGCGCCAGCAACGGTTTGGACTACGACTCGAACACCGGGGAGCTGTTTTTT.

The chain couples TRBV5-8 to TRBJ1-6, with 7 bases lining up with TRBD1. This CDR3 region has 16 residues. After removal of 3 bases from V and 7 bases from J, the junction contained 10 bases not matched to a gene. Germline CDR1 is SGHTS and CDR2 is YDEGEE. CDR3 sequence: CASSSYGQEENSPLHF. The CDR3 coding sequence is TGTGCCAGCAGCTCGTACGGACAGGAAGAAAATTCACCCCTCCACTTT.

V usage is TRBV14 and J usage is TRBJ1-5; D uncertain. V lost 3 bases to trimming and J lost 2 bases, with 20 bases between them. This CDR3 is built from 18 residues. CDR1 is SGHDN, CDR2 FVKESK, per germline. CDR3 sequence (DNA): TGTGCCAGCAGCCACCAGTCCCGGGAGACTCAGGGCAATCAGCCCCAGCATTTT. Amino acids: CASSHQSRETQGNQPQHF.

The chain recombines TRBV7-6 with TRBJ2-3; D is possibly TRBD2 (6 bases). Germline CDR1 is SGHVS and CDR2 is FNYEAQ. The CDR3 spans 15 residues. With 4 bases removed from V and 4 bases from J, the gap between germline ends came to 15 bases. The CDR3 bases are TGTGCCAGCAGCTCCCTTGCGGGATTATCAGATACGCAGTATTTT. It is translated as CASSSLAGLSDTQYF.